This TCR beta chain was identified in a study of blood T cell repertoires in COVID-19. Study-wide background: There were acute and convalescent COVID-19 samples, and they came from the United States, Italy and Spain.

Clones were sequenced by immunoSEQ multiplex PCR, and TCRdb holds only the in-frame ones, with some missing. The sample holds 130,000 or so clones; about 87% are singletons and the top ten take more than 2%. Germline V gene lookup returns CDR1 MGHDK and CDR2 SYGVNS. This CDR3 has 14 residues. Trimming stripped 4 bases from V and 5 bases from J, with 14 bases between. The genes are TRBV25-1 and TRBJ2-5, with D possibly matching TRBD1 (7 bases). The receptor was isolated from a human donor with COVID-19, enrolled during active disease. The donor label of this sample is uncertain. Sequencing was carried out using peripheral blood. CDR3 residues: CASSVGGAGETQYF. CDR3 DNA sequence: TGTGCCAGCAGTGTAGGGGGCGCGGGGGAGACCCAGTACTTC.